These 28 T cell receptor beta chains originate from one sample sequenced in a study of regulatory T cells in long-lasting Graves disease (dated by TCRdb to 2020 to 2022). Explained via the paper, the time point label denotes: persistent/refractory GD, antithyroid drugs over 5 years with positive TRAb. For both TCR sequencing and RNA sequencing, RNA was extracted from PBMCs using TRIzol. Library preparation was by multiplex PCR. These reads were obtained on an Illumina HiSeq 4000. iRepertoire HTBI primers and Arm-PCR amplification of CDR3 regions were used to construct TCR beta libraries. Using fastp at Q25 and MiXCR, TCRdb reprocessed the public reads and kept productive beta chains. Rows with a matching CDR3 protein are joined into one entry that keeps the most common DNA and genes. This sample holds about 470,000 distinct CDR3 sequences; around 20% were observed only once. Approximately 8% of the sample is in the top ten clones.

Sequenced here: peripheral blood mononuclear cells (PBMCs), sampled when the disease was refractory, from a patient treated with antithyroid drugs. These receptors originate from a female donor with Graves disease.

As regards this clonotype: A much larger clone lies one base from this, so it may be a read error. The CDR3 DNA reads as TGTGCCAGCAGCACCACAGGGACTACTAACTATGGCTACACCTTC. Protein: CASSTTGTTNYGYTF. The chain carries TRBV5-4 and TRBJ1-2; a possible D gene is TRBD1 (6 bases). V lost 4 bases, J lost 0 bases, and 13 bases lay in between. Germline CDR1 reads SGHNT; CDR2 reads YYREEE (reference sequence). This CDR3 comprises 15 residues.

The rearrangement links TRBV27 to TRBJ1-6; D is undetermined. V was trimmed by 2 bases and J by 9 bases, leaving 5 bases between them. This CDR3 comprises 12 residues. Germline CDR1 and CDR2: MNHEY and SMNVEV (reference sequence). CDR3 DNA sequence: TGTGCCAGCAGTTTAAATGGTTCACCCCTCCACTTT. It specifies CASSLNGSPLHF.

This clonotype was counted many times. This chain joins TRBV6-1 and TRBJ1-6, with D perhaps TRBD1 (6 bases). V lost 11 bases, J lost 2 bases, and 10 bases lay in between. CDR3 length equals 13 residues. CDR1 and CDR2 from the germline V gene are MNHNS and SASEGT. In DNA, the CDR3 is TGTGCCTGCCGGACAGCCTATAATTCACCCCTCCACTTT. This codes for CACRTAYNSPLHF.

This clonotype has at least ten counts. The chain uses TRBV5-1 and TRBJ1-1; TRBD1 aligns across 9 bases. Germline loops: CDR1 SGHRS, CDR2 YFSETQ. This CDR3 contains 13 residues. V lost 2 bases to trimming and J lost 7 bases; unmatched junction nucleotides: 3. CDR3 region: CASSFRQGGEAFF. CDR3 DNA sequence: TGCGCCAGCAGCTTCCGACAGGGGGGTGAAGCTTTCTTT. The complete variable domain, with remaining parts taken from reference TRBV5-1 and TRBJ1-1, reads KAGVTQTPRYLIKTRGQQVTLSCSPISGHRSVSWYQQTPGQGLQFLFEYFSETQRNKGNFPGRFSGRQFSNSRSEMNVSTLELGDSALYLCASSFRQGGEAFFGQGTRLTVV.

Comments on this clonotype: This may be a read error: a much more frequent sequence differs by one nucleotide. In DNA, the CDR3 is TGTGCCGGCACCGGGACAGCGGGGGGCTACACCTTC. Protein product: CAGTGTAGGYTF. The rearrangement links TRBV27 to TRBJ1-2; the match to TRBD1 covers 7 bases. V lost 11 bases, J lost 8 bases, and 11 bases stayed unmatched. The germline gives CDR1 MNHEY, CDR2 SMNVEV (reference sequence). The CDR3 spans 12 residues.

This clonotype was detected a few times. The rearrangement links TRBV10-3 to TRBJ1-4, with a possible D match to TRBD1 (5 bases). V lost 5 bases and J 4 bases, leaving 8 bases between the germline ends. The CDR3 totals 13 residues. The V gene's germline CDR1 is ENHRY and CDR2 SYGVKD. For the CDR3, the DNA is TGTGCCATCAGTTGGGGCAGTAATGAAAAACTGTTTTTT. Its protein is CAISWGSNEKLFF.

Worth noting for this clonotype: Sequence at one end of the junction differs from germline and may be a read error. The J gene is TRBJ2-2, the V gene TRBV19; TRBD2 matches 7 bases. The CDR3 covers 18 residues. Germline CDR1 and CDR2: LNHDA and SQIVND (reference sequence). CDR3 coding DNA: TGTGCCAGTAGTATAGATATAGCCGGGACTACCAACATCGGGGAGCTGTTTTTT. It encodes CASSIDIAGTTNIGELFF.

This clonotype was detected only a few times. As DNA, the CDR3 is TGTGCCAGCAGCTCGGGACAGGGGGAAAATGAAAAACTGTTTTTT. The encoded protein is CASSSGQGENEKLFF. This chain joins TRBV7-9 and TRBJ1-4; TRBD1 agrees at 11 bases. V shed 4 bases and J 5 bases; nucleotides not matched to a gene: 3. This CDR3 spans 15 amino acids. Germline V gene lookup returns CDR1 SEHNR and CDR2 FQNEAQ (reference sequence).

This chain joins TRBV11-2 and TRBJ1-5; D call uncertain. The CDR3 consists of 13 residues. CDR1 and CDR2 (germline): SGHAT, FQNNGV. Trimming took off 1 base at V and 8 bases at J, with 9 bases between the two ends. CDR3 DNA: TGTGCCAGCAGCTTAGTGCCCGGGGAGCCCCAGCATTTT. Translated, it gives CASSLVPGEPQHF. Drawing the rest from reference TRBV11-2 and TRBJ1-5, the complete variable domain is EAGVAQSPRYKIIEKRQSVAFWCNPISGHATLYWYQQILGQGPKLLIQFQNNGVVDDSQLPKDRFSAERLKGVDSTLKIQPAKLEDSAVYLCASSLVPGEPQHFGDGTRLSIL.

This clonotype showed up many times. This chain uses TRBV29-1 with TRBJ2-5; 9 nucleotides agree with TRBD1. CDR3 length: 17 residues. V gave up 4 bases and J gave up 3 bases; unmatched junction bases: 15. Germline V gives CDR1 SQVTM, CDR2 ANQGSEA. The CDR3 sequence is CSVVGLMNRGQEETQYF. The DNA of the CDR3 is TGCAGCGTTGTGGGGCTTATGAACAGGGGGCAAGAAGAGACCCAGTACTTC.

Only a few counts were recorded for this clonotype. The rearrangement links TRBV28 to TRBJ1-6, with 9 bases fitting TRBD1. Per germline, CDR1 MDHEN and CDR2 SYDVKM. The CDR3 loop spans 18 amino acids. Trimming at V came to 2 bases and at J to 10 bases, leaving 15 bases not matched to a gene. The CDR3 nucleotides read TGTGCCAGCAGTTTAAGCCCCGCACAGGACAGGGGCGGGTCACCCCTCCACTTT. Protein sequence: CASSLSPAQDRGGSPLHF.

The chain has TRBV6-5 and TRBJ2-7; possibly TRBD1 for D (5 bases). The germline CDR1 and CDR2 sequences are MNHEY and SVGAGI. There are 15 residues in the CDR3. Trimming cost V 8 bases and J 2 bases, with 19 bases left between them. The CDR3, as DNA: TGTGCCAGCGGTACAACAGGAGTTTCCCCCTACGAGCAGTACTTC. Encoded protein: CASGTTGVSPYEQYF.

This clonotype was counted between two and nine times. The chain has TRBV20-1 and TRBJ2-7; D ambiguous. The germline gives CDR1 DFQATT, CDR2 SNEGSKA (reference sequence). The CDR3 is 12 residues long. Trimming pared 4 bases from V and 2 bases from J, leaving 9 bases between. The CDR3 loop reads CSAKLVTYEQYF. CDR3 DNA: TGCAGTGCTAAATTAGTTACCTACGAGCAGTACTTC.

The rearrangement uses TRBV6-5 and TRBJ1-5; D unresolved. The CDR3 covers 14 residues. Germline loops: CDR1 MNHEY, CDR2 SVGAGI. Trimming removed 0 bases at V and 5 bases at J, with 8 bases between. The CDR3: CASSYSFRDQPQHF. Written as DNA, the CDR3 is TGTGCCAGCAGTTACTCGTTTCGCGATCAGCCCCAGCATTTT.

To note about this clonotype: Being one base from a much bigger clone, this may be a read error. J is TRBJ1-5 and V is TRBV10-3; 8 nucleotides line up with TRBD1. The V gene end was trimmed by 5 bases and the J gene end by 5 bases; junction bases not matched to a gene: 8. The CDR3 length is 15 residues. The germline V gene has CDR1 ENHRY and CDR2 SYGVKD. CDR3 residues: CAISPTGEGDQPQHF. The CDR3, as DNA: TGTGCCATCAGTCCGACAGGGGAGGGCGATCAGCCCCAGCATTTT.

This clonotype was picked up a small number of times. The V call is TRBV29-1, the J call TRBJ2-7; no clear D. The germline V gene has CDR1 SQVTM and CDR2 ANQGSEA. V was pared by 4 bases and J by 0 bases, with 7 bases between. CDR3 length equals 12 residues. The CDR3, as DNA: TGCAGCGTTGGCCGCTACTCCTACGAGCAGTACTTC. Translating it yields CSVGRYSYEQYF.

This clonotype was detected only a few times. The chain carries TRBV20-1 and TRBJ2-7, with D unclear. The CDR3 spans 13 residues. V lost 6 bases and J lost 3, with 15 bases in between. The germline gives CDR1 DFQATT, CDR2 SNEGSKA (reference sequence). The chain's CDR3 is CSADDGNNYEQYF. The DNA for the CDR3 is TGCAGTGCCGACGATGGCAATAACTACGAGCAGTACTTC.

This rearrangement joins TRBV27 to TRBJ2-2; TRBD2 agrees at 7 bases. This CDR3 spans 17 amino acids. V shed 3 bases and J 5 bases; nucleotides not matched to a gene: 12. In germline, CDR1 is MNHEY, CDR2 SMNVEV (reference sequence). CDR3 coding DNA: TGTGCCAGCAGTTTTAAGGGAGGACTAGTTGTAACCGGGGAGCTGTTTTTT. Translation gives CASSFKGGLVVTGELFF.

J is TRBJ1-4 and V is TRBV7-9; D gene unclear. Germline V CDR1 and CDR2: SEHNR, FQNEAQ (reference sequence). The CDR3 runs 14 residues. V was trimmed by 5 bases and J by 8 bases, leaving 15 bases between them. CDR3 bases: TGTGCCAGCAGCCCGGACCCCGGCGGGGAAAAACTGTTTTTT. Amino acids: CASSPDPGGEKLFF.

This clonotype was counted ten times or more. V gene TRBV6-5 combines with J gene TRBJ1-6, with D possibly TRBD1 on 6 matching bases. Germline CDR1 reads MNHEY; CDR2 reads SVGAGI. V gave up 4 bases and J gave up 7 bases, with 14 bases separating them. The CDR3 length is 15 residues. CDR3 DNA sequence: TGTGCCAGCAGTTTCGACAGGTTCTGGAATTCACCCCTCCACTTT. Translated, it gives CASSFDRFWNSPLHF.

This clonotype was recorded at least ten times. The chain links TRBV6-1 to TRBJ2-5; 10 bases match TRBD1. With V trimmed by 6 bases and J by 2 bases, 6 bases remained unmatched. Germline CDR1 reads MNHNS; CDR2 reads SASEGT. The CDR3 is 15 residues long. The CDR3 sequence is CASSRDRGPQETQYF. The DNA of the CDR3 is TGTGCCAGCAGCCGGGACAGGGGCCCTCAAGAGACCCAGTACTTC.

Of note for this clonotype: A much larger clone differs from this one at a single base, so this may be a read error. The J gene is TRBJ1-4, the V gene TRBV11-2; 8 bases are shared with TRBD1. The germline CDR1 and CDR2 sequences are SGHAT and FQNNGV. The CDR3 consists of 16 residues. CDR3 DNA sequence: TGTGCCAGCTCCCCACTCAAGACAGGGGCTGGCGAAAAACTGATTTTT. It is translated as CASSPLKTGAGEKLIF.

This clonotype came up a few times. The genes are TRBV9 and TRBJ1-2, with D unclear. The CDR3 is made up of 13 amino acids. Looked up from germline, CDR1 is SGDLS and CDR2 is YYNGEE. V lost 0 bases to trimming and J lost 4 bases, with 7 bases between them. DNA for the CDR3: TGTGCCAGCAGCGTAGCTTCCTTCTATGGCTACACCTTC. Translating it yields CASSVASFYGYTF.

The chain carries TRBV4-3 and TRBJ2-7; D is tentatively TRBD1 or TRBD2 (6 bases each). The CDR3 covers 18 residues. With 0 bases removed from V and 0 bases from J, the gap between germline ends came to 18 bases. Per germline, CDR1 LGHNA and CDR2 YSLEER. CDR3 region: CASSQEGGTHGISYEQYF. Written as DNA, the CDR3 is TGCGCCAGCAGCCAAGAAGGGGGGACGCATGGTATCTCCTACGAGCAGTACTTC.

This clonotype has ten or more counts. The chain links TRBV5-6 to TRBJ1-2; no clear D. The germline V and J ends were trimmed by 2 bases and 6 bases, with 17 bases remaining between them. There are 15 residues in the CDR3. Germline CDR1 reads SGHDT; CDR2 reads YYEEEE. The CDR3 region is CASSLLLTTWNGYTF. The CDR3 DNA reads TGTGCCAGCAGCTTACTGTTAACCACCTGGAATGGCTACACCTTC.

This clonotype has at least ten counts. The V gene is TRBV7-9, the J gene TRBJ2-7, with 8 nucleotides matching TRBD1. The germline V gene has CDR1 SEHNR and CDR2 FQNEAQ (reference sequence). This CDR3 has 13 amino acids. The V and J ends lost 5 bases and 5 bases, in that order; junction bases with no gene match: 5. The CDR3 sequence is CASSRTGSHEQYF. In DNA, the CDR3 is TGTGCCAGCAGCCGGACAGGGTCCCACGAGCAGTACTTC.

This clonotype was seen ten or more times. The CDR3 region is CASSQADRATF. CDR3 DNA: TGTGCCAGCAGCCAAGCCGACAGGGCCACCTTC. This chain connects TRBV3-1 to TRBJ1-2; 7 bases fit TRBD1. The germline CDR1 and CDR2 sequences are LGHDT and YNNKEL (reference sequence). V gave up 1 base and J gave up 13 bases; unmatched junction bases: 3. This CDR3 spans 11 amino acids.

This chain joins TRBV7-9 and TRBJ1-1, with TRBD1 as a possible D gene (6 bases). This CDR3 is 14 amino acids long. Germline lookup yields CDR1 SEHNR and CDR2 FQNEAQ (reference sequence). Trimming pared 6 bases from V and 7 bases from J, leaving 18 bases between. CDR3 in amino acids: CASSYLWGAGEAFF. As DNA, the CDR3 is TGTGCCAGCAGTTACCTCTGGGGGGCAGGTGAAGCTTTCTTT.